Listed below are T cell receptor beta chains from one sample, sequenced in a study of T cell responses to AZD1222 COVID-19 vaccine. Profiling relied on immunoSEQ multiplex PCR, and the TCRdb table lists in-frame clones only, not all of them. Here the sample spans about 82,000 clones, roughly 90% being singletons. The starting material was peripheral blood, obtained 28 days after the second AZD1222 dose. All receptors derive from an adult who received the AZD1222 COVID-19 vaccine. Each CDR3 is given with its conserved first and last residue. D genes are given only for firm matches. Size is stated for part of the rows, as once, few or many counts, or as a class when the clone is expanded.

len,abundance,v_gene,d_gene,j_gene,CDR3nt,CDR3aa
16,.,TRBV5-1,.,TRBJ1-1,TGCGCCAGCAGCCGTTCCCCGGACAGCCCGAACACTGAAGCTTTCTTT,CASSRSPDSPNTEAFF
15,.,TRBV5-1,.,TRBJ2-3,TGCGCCAGCAGCTTGCCGGGGGCGACCGCAGATACGCAGTATTTT,CASSLPGATADTQYF
16,.,TRBV30,TRBD2,TRBJ2-4,TGTGCCTGGAGTGCAGGACCTCCCTGGGGAGGGAACATTCAGTACTTC,CAWSAGPPWGGNIQYF
17,.,TRBV9,TRBD2,TRBJ2-1,TGTGCCAGCAGCGTAGTGGCTAGCGGGGGACTAGGTAATGAGCAGTTCTTC,CASSVVASGGLGNEQFF
17,.,TRBV3-1/TRBV3-2,TRBD1,TRBJ1-4,TGTGCCAGCAGCCAAGAGACAGGGAGGATGTCTAATGAAAAACTGTTTTTT,CASSQETGRMSNEKLFF
14,few,TRBV6-5,TRBD2,TRBJ2-7,TGTGCCAGCATTATTCGGGGGGGCTCCTACGAGCAGTACTTC,CASIIRGGSYEQYF
15,.,TRBV6-2/TRBV6-3,TRBD1,TRBJ1-5,TGTGCCAGCAGCCGACAGGGAAATAGCAATCAGCCCCAGCATTTT,CASSRQGNSNQPQHF
18,.,TRBV18,.,TRBJ2-5,TGTGCCAGCTCACCACTTCTAGTGCGGTCTCGTGGCCAAGAGACCCAGTACTTC,CASSPLLVRSRGQETQYF
16,once,TRBV9,TRBD1,TRBJ1-4,TGTGCCAGCAGCGTCGCAGGGGGGATAGCTAATGAAAAACTGTTTTTT,CASSVAGGIANEKLFF
13,.,TRBV3-1/TRBV3-2,.,TRBJ2-7,TGTGCCAGCAGCCAGTCAGGACCCTACGAGCAGTACTTC,CASSQSGPYEQYF
13,.,TRBV6-5,.,TRBJ1-5,TGTGCCAGCAGATACCGCCCCAATCAGCCCCAGCATTTT,CASRYRPNQPQHF
16,.,TRBV15,.,TRBJ1-3,TGTGCCACCAGCAGAGATCGTGGGGCTTCTGGAAACACCATATATTTT,CATSRDRGASGNTIYF
14,.,TRBV6-5,.,TRBJ2-7,TGTGCCAGCCAACCAGGGGGGATCGGGTTCGAGCAGTACTTC,CASQPGGIGFEQYF
14,.,TRBV10-2,TRBD1,TRBJ1-6,TGCGCCAGCAGTGAGCGGGACAGGGTGTCACCCCTCCACTTT,CASSERDRVSPLHF
13,.,TRBV30,.,TRBJ1-2,TGTGCCTGGAGTCCCGCCCTGGCAAATGGCTACACCTTC,CAWSPALANGYTF
15,.,TRBV6-5,.,TRBJ2-1,TGTGCCAGCAGTTACGGCCAGAGTTGGTGGGATGAGCAGTTCTTC,CASSYGQSWWDEQFF
15,.,TRBV28,TRBD2,TRBJ2-5,TGTGCCAGCAGTTTAGGCGGCGGGGGGGTCGAGACCCAGTACTTC,CASSLGGGGVETQYF
16,once,TRBV19,.,TRBJ1-1,TGTGCCAGTAGTACCAACTGGGACGGACGGAACACTGAAGCTTTCTTT,CASSTNWDGRNTEAFF
15,.,TRBV4-1,.,TRBJ1-6,TGCGCCAGCAGCCAAGTCGCTTTGGGGGGTTCACCCCTCCACTTT,CASSQVALGGSPLHF
14,.,TRBV25-1,.,TRBJ1-6,TGTGCCAGCAGTGGGCAGGGCGGGAATTCACCCCTCCACTTT,CASSGQGGNSPLHF
14,.,TRBV11-3,TRBD2,TRBJ2-5,TGTGCCAGCAGCCCGCGGGGGGGCGAAGAGACCCAGTACTTC,CASSPRGGEETQYF
16,.,TRBV4-1,TRBD1,TRBJ1-6,TGCGCCAGCAGCCAGCTGGGGACAGTCGATAATTCACCCCTCCACTTT,CASSQLGTVDNSPLHF